The rows below give T cell receptor beta chains drawn from one sample of a study of blood T cell repertoires in COVID-19. TCRdb's copy holds only in-frame clones and misses some; the assay was immunoSEQ multiplex PCR. The sample contains a few hundred thousand clones, over 75% of which appear only once. The specimen was PBMCs or T cells enriched from blood (not recorded which). The receptors stem from a woman under 30 who had been exposed to COVID-19. CDR3s include the opening cysteine and the closing phenylalanine or tryptophan. The D gene is left open where the match is weak. Part of the rows lack a size; the others show once, few, many or a class for expanded clones.

CDR3	DNA	size	D	V	J
CASSLGHYNEKLFF	TGTGCCAGCAGCTTGGGACATTATAATGAAAAACTGTTTTTT	.	.	TRBV5-4	TRBJ1-4
CASSLTGNYGYTF	TGTGCCAGCAGCTTAACGGGGAACTATGGCTACACCTTC	.	.	TRBV13	TRBJ1-2
CASSLDRNLMSPLHF	TGTGCCAGCAGCTTGGACAGGAATCTCATGTCACCCCTCCACTTT	.	TRBD1	TRBV27	TRBJ1-6
CASSPGGGSYNSPLHF	TGTGCCAGCAGCCCTGGGGGGGGCAGCTATAATTCACCCCTCCACTTT	.	.	TRBV7-9	TRBJ1-6
CASSHHPVQRPVGPPYEQYF	TGCGCCAGCAGCCATCACCCTGTCCAGCGTCCTGTAGGCCCTCCCTACGAGCAGTACTTC	.	.	TRBV4-1	TRBJ2-7
CASSFGLARLNEQFF	TGCGCCAGCAGCTTCGGACTAGCGCGCCTCAATGAGCAGTTCTTC	.	TRBD2	TRBV5-1	TRBJ2-1
CASSIPSGRVNYGYTF	TGTGCCAGTAGTATCCCTTCAGGGAGGGTTAACTATGGCTACACCTTC	.	.	TRBV19	TRBJ1-2
CASSLARRGREAFF	TGTGCCAGCAGCTTAGCGCGCCGGGGAAGGGAAGCTTTCTTT	.	.	TRBV7-8	TRBJ1-1
CASSRGGGQETEKLFF	TGTGCCAGCAGCAGGGGCGGGGGGCAGGAGACGGAAAAACTGTTTTTT	once	.	TRBV3-1/TRBV3-2	TRBJ1-4
CASSDPEGRGAGANVLTF	TGTGCCAGCAGTGACCCCGAAGGCAGGGGGGCTGGGGCCAACGTCCTGACTTTC	.	.	TRBV6-4	TRBJ2-6
CASSEGRNEQFF	TGCGCCAGCAGCGAAGGGAGAAATGAGCAGTTCTTC	.	.	TRBV4-1	TRBJ2-1
CASSQVWTSGGDNEQFF	TGCGCCAGCAGCCAAGTCTGGACTAGCGGGGGGGACAATGAGCAGTTCTTC	.	TRBD2	TRBV4-1	TRBJ2-1
CASSLGAGRLYEQYF	TGCGCCAGCAGCTTGGGGGCGGGACGTTTGTACGAGCAGTACTTC	.	.	TRBV5-1	TRBJ2-7
CASSLGTGGGQPQHF	TGTGCCAGCAGCTTGGGGACAGGGGGAGGTCAGCCCCAGCATTTT	.	TRBD1	TRBV5-6	TRBJ1-5
CASSEGTGDTGELFF	TGTGCCAGCTCCGAGGGGACAGGGGACACCGGGGAGCTGTTTTTT	.	.	TRBV21-1	TRBJ2-2
CASSFDRGNSPLHF	TGTGCCAGCAGCTTCGATAGGGGGAATTCACCCCTCCACTTT	.	.	TRBV7-8	TRBJ1-6
CASSPRITGQKYEQFF	TGTGCCAGCTCACCCCGGATTACGGGACAGAAATATGAGCAGTTCTTC	.	TRBD1	TRBV18	TRBJ2-1
CASSLEGWGSGKETQYF	TGTGCCAGCAGCTTAGAGGGCTGGGGTAGCGGAAAAGAGACCCAGTACTTC	.	.	TRBV7-6	TRBJ2-5
CASSLYRRGMGGYTF	TGTGCCAGCAGCCTTTATCGACGGGGGATGGGTGGCTACACCTTC	.	.	TRBV14	TRBJ1-2
CASSSRPRTSGKHYEQYF	TGTGCCAGCAGCTCCCGACCCCGGACTAGCGGGAAGCATTACGAGCAGTACTTC	.	TRBD2	TRBV7-6	TRBJ2-7
CASSLASGSDYEQYF	TGTGCCAGCAGCTTAGCTAGCGGGAGCGACTACGAGCAGTACTTC	.	TRBD2	TRBV7-2	TRBJ2-7
CASMLGGIGTGANVLTF	TGTGCCAGTATGCTAGGAGGGATAGGAACTGGGGCCAACGTCCTGACTTTC	.	.	TRBV19	TRBJ2-6
CASSVRLTNYGYTF	TGCGCCAGCAGCGTGAGGTTGACTAACTATGGCTACACCTTC	once	.	TRBV10-2	TRBJ1-2
CASKWDRGSNQPQHF	TGTGCCAGCAAGTGGGACAGGGGTAGCAATCAGCCCCAGCATTTT	once	TRBD1	TRBV2	TRBJ1-5
CASSKTRMNTEAFF	TGCGCCAGCAGCAAGACTCGGATGAACACTGAAGCTTTCTTT	once	.	TRBV5-1	TRBJ1-1
CASSLGGRNEQFF	TGCGCCAGCAGCTTGGGCGGGAGGAATGAGCAGTTCTTC	.	TRBD2	TRBV5-1	TRBJ2-1
CAWSQQGGTEAFF	TGTGCCTGGAGTCAACAGGGCGGGACTGAAGCTTTCTTT	.	.	TRBV30	TRBJ1-1
CASMAIQNEKLFF	TGTGCCAGTATGGCCATCCAGAATGAAAAACTGTTTTTT	.	.	TRBV19	TRBJ1-4
CASSPGELQPQHF	TGTGCCAGCAGTCCCGGGGAGCTTCAGCCCCAGCATTTT	.	.	TRBV2	TRBJ1-5
CASSFFLGTYDSGNTIYF	TGCGCCAGCAGCTTTTTTCTCGGTACTTATGACTCTGGAAACACCATATATTTT	.	.	TRBV5-1	TRBJ1-3
CASSLTLLQGDEQYF	TGTGCTAGCAGCTTAACCCTGCTACAGGGAGACGAGCAGTACTTC	.	.	TRBV7-7	TRBJ2-7
CASSAVNTGELFF	TGCGCCAGCAGCGCGGTGAACACCGGGGAGCTGTTTTTT	.	.	TRBV4-3	TRBJ2-2
CASSLAGDPYEQYF	TGTGCCAGCAGCCTGGCAGGGGATCCCTACGAGCAGTACTTC	.	.	TRBV3-1/TRBV3-2	TRBJ2-7
CASSLAGQGVGNTIYF	TGCGCCAGCAGCTTGGCTGGGCAGGGGGTTGGAAACACCATATATTTT	.	TRBD1	TRBV5-1	TRBJ1-3
CASSPSTGWNEKLFF	TGTGCCAGCTCACCTTCGACAGGTTGGAATGAAAAACTGTTTTTT	.	.	TRBV18	TRBJ1-4
CAGGLINSPLHF	TGTGCCGGGGGCCTCATTAATTCACCCCTCCACTTT	.	.	TRBV27	TRBJ1-6
CASSMQGAGETQYF	TGTGCCAGCAGCATGCAGGGGGCTGGGGAGACCCAGTACTTC	.	TRBD1	TRBV11-2	TRBJ2-5
CASSQAQREAFF	TGTGCCAGCAGCCAAGCACAGAGGGAGGCTTTCTTT	.	.	TRBV3-1/TRBV3-2	TRBJ1-1
CASSRTSGRAETQYF	TGTGCCAGCAGCCGTACTAGCGGGAGAGCAGAGACCCAGTACTTC	.	TRBD2	TRBV6-4	TRBJ2-5
CASSPGLGGPYEQYF	TGTGCCAGCAGCCCAGGTCTCGGGGGGCCGTACGAGCAGTACTTC	.	.	TRBV7-2	TRBJ2-7
CASSLGQGEWTDTQYF	TGTGCCAGCAGCTTGGGACAGGGGGAGTGGACAGATACGCAGTATTTT	.	TRBD1	TRBV7-9	TRBJ2-3
CASSEPTGGTEAFF	TGTGCCAGCAGCGAACCCACAGGGGGAACTGAAGCTTTCTTT	.	TRBD1	TRBV9	TRBJ1-1
CASSQDNQEVTDTQYF	TGTGCCAGCAGCCAAGATAACCAGGAGGTCACAGATACGCAGTATTTT	.	.	TRBV3-1/TRBV3-2	TRBJ2-3
CASSLSSSLNTPSYEQYF	TGTGCCAGCAGCTTATCCAGTAGCCTCAATACACCCTCCTACGAGCAGTACTTC	.	.	TRBV7-9	TRBJ2-7
CASSQAGQGHGELFF	TGCGCCAGCAGCCAAGCGGGCCAGGGCCACGGGGAGCTGTTTTTT	once	.	TRBV4-1	TRBJ2-2
CASSLGFGGETNEKLFF	TGCGCCAGCAGCCTTGGTTTTGGAGGGGAAACTAATGAAAAACTGTTTTTT	.	.	TRBV4-1	TRBJ1-4
CASSLTSGGTYEQYF	TGTGCCAGCAGTCTCACTAGCGGGGGCACCTACGAGCAGTACTTC	.	TRBD2	TRBV28	TRBJ2-7
CASSLQMNTEAFF	TGTGCCAGCAGCTTACAAATGAACACTGAAGCTTTCTTT	.	.	TRBV5-8	TRBJ1-1
CASQGGLNEQFF	TGTGCCAGCCAGGGAGGGCTGAATGAGCAGTTCTTC	.	TRBD2	TRBV27	TRBJ2-1
CATSDFRQNYGYTF	TGTGCCACCAGTGATTTCCGACAGAACTATGGCTACACCTTC	.	.	TRBV24-1	TRBJ1-2
CASRPTGGKQPQHF	TGTGCCAGCAGACCGACAGGGGGAAAACAGCCCCAGCATTTT	.	TRBD1	TRBV28	TRBJ1-5
CASSERDRAPQYF	TGTGCCAGCAGTGAGCGAGACAGGGCCCCCCAGTACTTC	.	TRBD1	TRBV2	TRBJ2-5
CAWMGQYNSPLHF	TGTGCCTGGATGGGACAGTATAATTCACCCCTCCACTTT	.	TRBD1	TRBV30	TRBJ1-6
CASSYRTSGQETQYF	TGTGCCAGCAGTTACCGCACTAGCGGGCAAGAGACCCAGTACTTC	.	TRBD2	TRBV6-2/TRBV6-3	TRBJ2-5
CASSSTGSPLHF	TGTGCCAGCAGTTCAACAGGTTCCCCCCTCCACTTT	few	.	TRBV6-5	TRBJ1-6
CASSWDRGPGEAFF	TGTGCCAGCTCATGGGACAGGGGGCCCGGTGAAGCTTTCTTT	.	TRBD1	TRBV18	TRBJ1-1
CASSAGGQEAFF	TGTGCCAGCAGCGCCGGTGGGCAGGAAGCTTTCTTT	.	.	TRBV13	TRBJ1-1
CASSPYRVGETQYF	TGTGCCAGCAGTCCGTACAGGGTTGGGGAGACCCAGTACTTC	.	.	TRBV27	TRBJ2-5
CASSEQDYFEQFF	TGTGCCAGCAGTGAACAGGACTACTTTGAGCAGTTCTTC	.	.	TRBV6-1	TRBJ2-1
CASSFSREGKPQHF	TGTGCCAGCAGCTTCTCCAGGGAAGGGAAGCCCCAGCATTTT	.	.	TRBV7-9	TRBJ1-5